This T cell receptor beta chain derives from a study of T cell repertoires in cytomegalovirus infection. As for the study in general: In the study, CMV epitopes included recently identified HLA-C-restricted and well-studied HLA-B-restricted ones. Based on public TCR beta signatures, there were indications of CMV infection and of a matching HLA type.

TCRdb reprocessed the reads with MiXCR, giving one entry per CDR3 protein. The sample contains over 100,000 distinct CDR3 sequences, about 30% of which appear only once. This CDR3 spans 19 amino acids. Trimming cost V 2 bases and J 3 bases, with 22 bases left between them. Comment on this clonotype: Antigen: not known.

The chain carries TRBV12-3 or TRBV12-4 and TRBJ2-2; no reliable D call. The receptor was derived from a human donor in good health (CMV status not recorded). Some clones in this sample may be carry-over from other donors' samples. The material was CD8+ T cells from cultured PBMCs, obtained from culture after CMV antigen stimulation. Written as DNA, the CDR3 is TGTGCCAGCAGTTTATTTTTATTTAGGTCATCTATAGACACCGGGGAGCTGTTTTTT. Its protein product is CASSLFLFRSSIDTGELFF.